Following are 22 T cell receptor beta chains from one sample sequenced in a study of blood T cell repertoires in COVID-19. Sequencing used immunoSEQ multiplex PCR; TCRdb keeps in-frame clones, though not all of them. Of over 200,000 clones in the sample, 89% are singletons; the top ten hold 5.5% to 6.5%. Sequenced material: peripheral blood. The source is a man in his 60s who had recovered from COVID-19.

The chain recombines TRBV6-6 with TRBJ1-1; 7 nucleotides agree with TRBD1. Germline V gene data show CDR1 as MNHNY and CDR2 as SVGAGI (reference sequence). Trimming cost V 5 bases and J 3 bases; bases outside gene matches: 6. This CDR3 has 14 residues. CDR3 residues: CASSTRGRDTEAFF. CDR3 nucleotides: TGTGCCAGCAGTACGAGGGGGCGAGACACTGAAGCTTTCTTT.

The CDR3: CASSWALGQGSSYEQYF. CDR3 DNA: TGTGCCAGCAGTTGGGCCCTGGGACAGGGGAGCTCCTACGAGCAGTACTTC. The rearrangement joins TRBV27 to TRBJ2-7; 10 bases line up with TRBD1. Unmatched junction bases numbered 9, after V lost 4 bases and J lost 0 bases. Germline V gene sequence: CDR1 MNHEY, CDR2 SMNVEV (reference sequence). CDR3 length: 17 residues.

This chain connects TRBV6-1 to TRBJ2-2; TRBD1 aligns across 8 bases. Looked up from germline, CDR1 is MNHNS and CDR2 is SASEGT. The V and J ends lost 1 base and 7 bases, in that order; junction bases with no gene match: 2. The length of the CDR3 is 14 residues. CDR3 sequence reads: CASSEDRGVGELFF. The DNA of the CDR3 is TGTGCCAGCAGTGAAGACAGGGGGGTCGGGGAGCTGTTTTTT.

V usage is TRBV6-5 and J usage is TRBJ2-1; possibly TRBD2 for D (7 bases). V lost 6 bases and J 4 bases, leaving 16 bases between the germline ends. The CDR3 is 15 amino acids. The germline V gene has CDR1 MNHEY and CDR2 SVGAGI. Here the CDR3 reads CASSRAGAEYNEQFF. CDR3 in DNA: TGTGCCAGCAGCCGGGCGGGGGCCGAATACAATGAGCAGTTCTTC.

This chain joins TRBV3-1 (or the pseudogene TRBV3-2) and TRBJ1-2; TRBD1 agrees at 9 bases. The junction had 7 bases not matched to a gene; V was cut back by 4 bases and J by 4 bases. The V gene's germline CDR1 is LGHDT and CDR2 YNNKEL (reference sequence). This CDR3 has 15 amino acids. As DNA, the CDR3 is TGTGCCAGCAGCCTGGGACAGGGCCTGATCTATGGCTACACCTTC. This gives the protein CASSLGQGLIYGYTF.

V usage is TRBV18 and J usage is TRBJ1-1; D perhaps matches TRBD1 (5 bases). Germline CDR1 reads KGHSH; CDR2 reads LQKENI. The CDR3 is 12 residues long. V gave up 5 bases and J gave up 7 bases, with 11 bases separating them. CDR3 protein: CASSTDSDEAFF. CDR3 DNA: TGTGCCAGCTCAACTGACAGTGATGAAGCTTTCTTT. Full variable domain (remainder filled in from reference TRBV18 and TRBJ1-1): NAGVMQNPRHLVRRRGQEARLRCSPMKGHSHVYWYRQLPEEGLKFMVYLQKENIIDESGMPKERFSAEFPKEGPSILRIQQVVRGDSAAYFCASSTDSDEAFFGQGTRLTVV.

This clone was picked up a small number of times. V and J are TRBV6-5 and TRBJ1-2; no firm D call. The V end was cut by 10 bases, the J end by 4 bases, with 7 bases between. Germline assignment: CDR1 MNHEY and CDR2 SVGAGI. This CDR3 region has 10 residues. In DNA, the CDR3 is TGTGCCACAGGAACCTATGGCTACACCTTC. Translating gives CATGTYGYTF.

CDR3 sequence reads: CASSNPGVTEAFF. The CDR3 nucleotides are TGTGCCAGCAGCAACCCAGGGGTCACTGAAGCTTTCTTT. The chain combines TRBV9 with TRBJ1-1, with a weak D call TRBD1 (6 bases). This CDR3 is 13 amino acids long. Germline lookup yields CDR1 SGDLS and CDR2 YYNGEE. Trimming shortened V by 4 bases and J by 4 bases, and 11 bases separated the two germline ends.

The V gene is TRBV7-3, the J gene TRBJ1-2, with D unclear. Per germline, CDR1 SGHTA and CDR2 FQGTGA. The ends were cut back, 1 base at V and 2 bases at J, with 11 bases in the middle. The CDR3 runs to 15 residues. The CDR3 region is CASSLNDNLNYGYTF. As DNA, the CDR3 is TGTGCCAGCAGCTTAAACGACAACCTAAACTATGGCTACACCTTC.

V and J are TRBV9 and TRBJ2-2; D uncertain. CDR3 size: 13 residues. Trimming removed 4 bases at V and 8 bases at J, with 12 bases between. In germline, CDR1 is SGDLS, CDR2 YYNGEE. The CDR3 is CASSTTTGGELFF. For the CDR3, the DNA is TGTGCCAGCAGCACAACAACCGGGGGGGAGCTGTTTTTT. Together with reference TRBV9 and TRBJ2-2, the CDR3 gives the full variable domain: DSGVTQTPKHLITATGQRVTLRCSPRSGDLSVYWYQQSLDQGLQFLIQYYNGEERAKGNILERFSAQQFPDLHSELNLSSLELGDSALYFCASSTTTGGELFFGEGSRLTVL.

This chain links TRBV19 with TRBJ1-5; TRBD1 matches at 8 bases. The trim removed 9 bases at V and 6 bases at J, leaving 7 bases unmatched. There are 13 residues in the CDR3. Per the germline V gene, CDR1 is LNHDA and CDR2 is SQIVND (reference sequence). In nucleotides, the CDR3 is TGTGCCAGCTCGGACAGGGCAGTTCAGCCCCAGCATTTT. Residues: CASSDRAVQPQHF.

The CDR3: CARSLAQGGGRKDYTF. The CDR3 coding sequence is TGTGCCAGAAGCTTGGCGCAGGGGGGCGGTCGGAAGGACTACACCTTC. The chain uses TRBV5-3 and TRBJ1-2; 7 bases fit TRBD1. TRBV5-3 is marked as an open reading frame, function uncertain. The CDR3 consists of 16 residues. With V trimmed by 0 bases and J by 10 bases, 15 bases remained unmatched.

The count of this clone is one. The rearrangement links TRBV9 to TRBJ2-2; D is undetermined. The CDR3 has 15 amino acids. Between the trimmed V and J ends, which lost 2 bases and 0 bases, there was a span of 8 bases. The V gene's germline CDR1 is SGDLS and CDR2 YYNGEE. CDR3 nucleotide sequence: TGTGCCAGCAGCGTGGGCTACGCGAACACCGGGGAGCTGTTTTTT. This translates into CASSVGYANTGELFF.

This chain links TRBV3-1 (or the pseudogene TRBV3-2) with TRBJ2-7, with a weak D call TRBD1 (5 bases). CDR1 and CDR2 from the germline V gene are LGHDT and YNNKEL (reference sequence). V was clipped by 2 bases and J by 9 bases, with 8 bases between them. The CDR3 has 11 amino acids. The CDR3 sequence is CASSQLGAQYF. DNA of the CDR3: TGTGCCAGCAGCCAACTAGGGGCGCAGTACTTC.

V and J are TRBV7-9 and TRBJ2-7; no clear D gene. The CDR3 contains 11 residues. Germline assignment: CDR1 SEHNR and CDR2 FQNEAQ (reference sequence). V was cut by 3 bases and J by 7 bases, with 7 bases left in between. The CDR3 DNA is TGTGCCAGCAGCTTCCTTCAGGAGCAGTACTTC. Residues: CASSFLQEQYF.

The rearrangement links TRBV4-2 to TRBJ2-3; a weak D match, TRBD1 (7 bases). Per the germline V gene, CDR1 is LGHNA and CDR2 is YNFKEQ. CDR3 length: 17 amino acids. Between the trimmed V and J ends, which lost 4 bases and 3 bases, there was a span of 20 bases. The CDR3: CASSPGVEGAGTDTQYF. The CDR3 DNA reads TGTGCCAGCAGCCCGGGTGTGGAGGGGGCCGGAACAGATACGCAGTATTTT.

The rearrangement joins TRBV5-1 to TRBJ2-7; D not resolved. The length of the CDR3 is 14 residues. V lost 0 bases and J 6 bases, leaving 13 bases between the germline ends. Germline assignment: CDR1 SGHRS and CDR2 YFSETQ. This CDR3 reads CASSLGAARGEQYF. The CDR3 DNA sequence: TGCGCCAGCAGCTTGGGTGCAGCCCGCGGCGAGCAGTACTTC. Complete variable domain (other parts from reference TRBV5-1 and TRBJ2-7): KAGVTQTPRYLIKTRGQQVTLSCSPISGHRSVSWYQQTPGQGLQFLFEYFSETQRNKGNFPGRFSGRQFSNSRSEMNVSTLELGDSALYLCASSLGAARGEQYFGPGTRLTVT.

V is TRBV19 and J is TRBJ2-1; D perhaps matches TRBD2 (5 bases). V lost 5 bases, J lost 4 bases, and 15 bases lay in between. This CDR3 region has 15 residues. Germline V gives CDR1 LNHDA, CDR2 SQIVND (reference sequence). The CDR3: CASSPRTGIYNEQFF. DNA for the CDR3: TGTGCCAGTAGTCCCCGGACGGGGATTTACAATGAGCAGTTCTTC.

The CDR3 bases are TGCAGCGTGAGGACAGGATACAATGAGCAGTTCTTC. Its protein product is CSVRTGYNEQFF. The chain links TRBV29-1 to TRBJ2-1; TRBD1 matches at 7 bases. The J segment lost 4 bases and the V segment lost 6 bases, leaving 3 bases of the junction unmatched. The CDR3 is 12 residues long. Germline V lookup: CDR1 SQVTM, CDR2 ANQGSEA.

CDR3 nucleotides: TGCGCCAGCAGCCAAGGGCCTGGCGGTTCGAGCTCCTACAATGAGCAGTTCTTC. It is translated as CASSQGPGGSSSYNEQFF. V usage is TRBV4-1 and J usage is TRBJ2-1; D gene unclear. V lost 1 base to trimming and J lost 0 bases, with 16 bases between them. Germline CDR1 MGHRA, CDR2 YSYEKL. The CDR3 consists of 18 residues.

This clone occurred once. The chain carries TRBV7-9 and TRBJ2-7; the match to TRBD1 covers 8 bases. The V gene's germline CDR1 is SEHNR and CDR2 FQNEAQ (reference sequence). The CDR3 is made up of 15 amino acids. V lost 6 bases to trimming and J lost 1 base; unmatched junction nucleotides: 8. The DNA of the CDR3 is TGTGCCAGCAGTCCCGGACAGGGAGGTTCCTACGAGCAGTACTTC. It codes for CASSPGQGGSYEQYF.

This chain uses TRBV7-9 with TRBJ1-2; 10 positions match TRBD1. Germline V gene lookup returns CDR1 SEHNR and CDR2 FQNEAQ (reference sequence). Germline trimming cut 7 bases from V and 8 bases from J; bases unmatched to any gene: 10. The CDR3 extends over 14 amino acids. The CDR3 protein is CASTSAGQGVGYTF. Here the CDR3 DNA reads TGTGCCAGCACCTCTGCCGGACAGGGGGTCGGCTACACCTTC.